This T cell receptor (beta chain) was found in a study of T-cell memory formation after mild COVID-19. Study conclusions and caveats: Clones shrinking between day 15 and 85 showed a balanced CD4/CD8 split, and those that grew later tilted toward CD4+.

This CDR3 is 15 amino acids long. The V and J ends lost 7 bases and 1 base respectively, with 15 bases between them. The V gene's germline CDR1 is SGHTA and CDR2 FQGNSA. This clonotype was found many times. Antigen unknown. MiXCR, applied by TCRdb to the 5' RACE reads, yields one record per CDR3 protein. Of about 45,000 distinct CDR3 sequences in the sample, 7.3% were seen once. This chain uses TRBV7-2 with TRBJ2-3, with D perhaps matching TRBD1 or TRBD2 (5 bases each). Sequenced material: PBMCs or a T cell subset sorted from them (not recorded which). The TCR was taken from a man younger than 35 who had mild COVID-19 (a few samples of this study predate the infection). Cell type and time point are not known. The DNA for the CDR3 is TGTGCCAGCACCCCTGGGGGTCCAGGCACAGATACGCAGTATTTT. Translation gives CASTPGGPGTDTQYF.